The next 27 T cell receptor beta chains were all read from a single sample in a study of T-cell memory formation after mild COVID-19 (dated by TCRdb to the early 2020s). Receptors were amplified or captured by 5' RACE. Sequencing instrument: Illumina NovaSeq 6000. TCRdb applied fastp at Q25 and MiXCR to the public reads, then kept only in-frame beta chains. One record per CDR3 amino acid sequence lists the most common genes and DNA. Counted in this sample were about 16,000 distinct CDR3 sequences; around 25% of them appeared once. Of the sample, 50% to 60% falls within the top ten clones. The sample comprised PBMCs or a T cell subset sorted from them (not recorded which). Source of these receptors: a man aged 18-30 years who had mild COVID-19 (a few samples of this study predate the infection). The sample titles of this study are shuffled in the database, so cell type and time point are left out; the donor was told from shared clones.

This clonotype was counted ten times or more. The chain couples TRBV9 to TRBJ1-3; no firm D call. This CDR3 region has 14 residues. Germline loops: CDR1 SGDLS, CDR2 YYNGEE. The V gene lost 7 bases and the J gene lost 0 bases, with 11 bases spanning the gap. The CDR3 loop reads CASALGSSGNTIYF. DNA of the CDR3: TGTGCCAGCGCGTTGGGGAGCTCTGGAAACACCATATATTTT.

The chain has TRBV10-3 and TRBJ2-1, with TRBD2 identical over 8 bases. CDR3 length: 15 residues. CDR1 ENHRY and CDR2 SYGVKD come from the germline V gene. J was trimmed by 5 bases and V by 8 bases; bases with no gene match: 11. The CDR3 loop reads CAISVAGGGNNEQFF. CDR3 coding DNA: TGTGCCATCTCAGTTGCCGGGGGGGGAAACAATGAGCAGTTCTTC.

This clonotype was picked up many times. The chain uses TRBV19 and TRBJ2-7; TRBD2 is a possible D gene (6 bases). Looked up from germline, CDR1 is LNHDA and CDR2 is SQIVND (reference sequence). The CDR3 runs to 12 residues. Trimming cost V 6 bases and J 5 bases, with 11 bases left between them. The CDR3 nucleotides read TGTGCCAGTAGCCGCGGGATGGACGAGCAGTACTTC. It specifies CASSRGMDEQYF.

This clonotype was seen many times. V is TRBV27 and J is TRBJ1-6; the D gene is possibly TRBD1 (5 bases). This CDR3 is 14 amino acids long. The V end was cut by 5 bases, the J end by 7 bases, with 12 bases between. Germline CDR1 MNHEY, CDR2 SMNVEV (reference sequence). CDR3 region: CASSLLRGNSPLHF. The CDR3, as DNA: TGTGCCAGCAGTCTCCTCCGGGGGAATTCACCCCTCCACTTT.

This clonotype was found many times. The V call is TRBV28, the J call TRBJ1-5; TRBD1 matches 8 bases. The CDR3 runs 13 residues. The germline gives CDR1 MDHEN, CDR2 SYDVKM. J gave up 4 bases and V 8 bases, and 4 bases lay outside the gene matches. CDR3 loop: CASYRGSNQPQHF. In DNA form, the CDR3 reads TGTGCCAGCTACAGGGGGTCAAATCAGCCCCAGCATTTT. The full variable domain, with the rest looked up from reference TRBV28 and TRBJ1-5, is DVKVTQSSRYLVKRTGEKVFLECVQDMDHENMFWYRQDPGLGLRLIYFSYDVKMKEKGDIPEGYSVSREKKERFSLILESASTNQTSMYLCASYRGSNQPQHFGDGTRLSIL.

This clonotype was found many times. This chain links TRBV7-9 with TRBJ2-1, with TRBD2 matching over 8 bases. V gave up 3 bases and J gave up 6 bases; unmatched junction bases: 4. Germline-derived CDR1 and CDR2 are SEHNR and FQNEAQ (reference sequence). The CDR3 length is 14 residues. The CDR3: CASSFGGAGNEQFF. The CDR3 DNA is TGTGCCAGCAGCTTCGGGGGGGCTGGCAATGAGCAGTTCTTC.

This clonotype was observed at least ten times. The chain carries TRBV7-3 and TRBJ2-3; 7 positions agree with TRBD2. V lost 4 bases to trimming and J lost 5 bases; unmatched junction nucleotides: 15. The CDR3 has 17 residues. CDR1 and CDR2 (germline): SGHTA, FQGTGA. CDR3 amino acids: CASSSGIGGGDLDTQYF. For the CDR3, the DNA is TGTGCCAGCAGCTCTGGAATCGGCGGGGGTGATTTAGATACGCAGTATTTT. The full variable domain, its missing parts supplied by reference TRBV7-3 and TRBJ2-3, is GAGVSQTPSNKVTEKGKYVELRCDPISGHTALYWYRQSLGQGPEFLIYFQGTGAADDSGLPNDRFFAVRPEGSVSTLKIQRTERGDSAVYLCASSSGIGGGDLDTQYFGPGTRLTVL.

The chain has TRBV9 and TRBJ1-1; 7 bases line up with TRBD1. V shed 3 bases, J shed 8 bases, and the junction held 7 bases outside the gene matches. Germline assignment: CDR1 SGDLS and CDR2 YYNGEE. The CDR3 is 13 residues long. CDR3 sequence reads: CASSATGSLEAFF. DNA of the CDR3: TGTGCCAGCAGCGCGACAGGGTCGCTGGAAGCTTTCTTT.

This clonotype appeared many times. CDR3 sequence reads: CASSYVLAGSEQYV. As DNA, the CDR3 is TGTGCCAGCAGTTACGTCCTAGCGGGGAGCGAGCAGTACGTC. The V call is TRBV6-2 or TRBV6-3, the J call TRBJ2-7; TRBD2 matches at 9 bases. The CDR3 is made up of 14 amino acids. V lost 2 bases and J lost 6; bases outside the gene matches: 5. The germline V gene encodes CDR1 MNHEY and CDR2 SVGEGT.

The rearrangement uses TRBV4-2 and TRBJ2-1, with D tentatively TRBD2 (7 bases). V gave up 0 bases and J gave up 3 bases, with 12 bases separating them. The CDR3 sequence is 16 residues long. The germline V gene encodes CDR1 LGHNA and CDR2 YNFKEQ. CDR3 nucleotide sequence: TGTGCCAGCAGCCAAGATAGGGGGGGGGTCTACAATGAGCAGTTCTTC. Encoded protein: CASSQDRGGVYNEQFF.

This clonotype was picked up many times. The rearrangement links TRBV12-3 or TRBV12-4 to TRBJ2-1, with 8 bases fitting TRBD2. This CDR3 is 13 amino acids long. The trim removed 10 bases at V and 3 bases at J, leaving 5 bases unmatched. CDR3 in DNA: TGTGCCATTGCGGGGGGAGTCTACAATGAGCAGTTCTTC. It encodes CAIAGGVYNEQFF.

V usage is TRBV5-1 and J usage is TRBJ2-1; TRBD2 matches 12 bases. The germline CDR1 and CDR2 sequences are SGHRS and YFSETQ. CDR3 length: 16 amino acids. The junction had 3 bases not matched to a gene; V was cut back by 4 bases and J by 1 base. CDR3 DNA sequence: TGCGCCAGCAGCGGACTAGCGGGAATATCCTACAATGAGCAGTTCTTC. It is translated as CASSGLAGISYNEQFF. The entire variable domain, with the rest obtained from reference TRBV5-1 and TRBJ2-1, is as follows: KAGVTQTPRYLIKTRGQQVTLSCSPISGHRSVSWYQQTPGQGLQFLFEYFSETQRNKGNFPGRFSGRQFSNSRSEMNVSTLELGDSALYLCASSGLAGISYNEQFFGPGTRLTVL.

The chain recombines TRBV5-1 with TRBJ1-2; D gene ambiguous. The CDR3 spans 14 residues. Germline loops: CDR1 SGHRS, CDR2 YFSETQ. The V gene lost 4 bases and the J gene lost 0 bases, with 10 bases spanning the gap. The CDR3 region has the DNA TGCGCCAGCAGCGGCTTTCGGCCTAACTATGGCTACACCTTC. Protein product: CASSGFRPNYGYTF.

This clonotype was seen at least ten times. This chain connects TRBV5-1 to TRBJ2-3; 8 bases line up with TRBD2. The ends lost 3 bases at V and 5 bases at J; junction bases unmatched: 11. CDR1 is SGHRS and CDR2 is YFSETQ in the germline V gene. This CDR3 is built from 16 residues. The CDR3 here is CASSSYGTRRKDTQYF. CDR3 bases: TGCGCCAGCAGCTCCTACGGGACTAGGAGGAAAGATACGCAGTATTTT.

The V and J genes are TRBV12-3 or TRBV12-4 and TRBJ2-3, with D perhaps being TRBD1 or TRBD2 (6 bases each). V shed 2 bases and J shed 1 base, with 13 bases lying between them. CDR3 length: 16 amino acids. The DNA for the CDR3 is TGTGCCAGCAGTTTAAGGACGGGGGCCGGCACAGATACGCAGTATTTT. Protein sequence: CASSLRTGAGTDTQYF.

Many counts were recorded for this clonotype. This chain's CDR3 is CASTPDTQYF. The CDR3 bases are TGTGCCAGCACCCCGGACACGCAGTATTTT. This chain uses TRBV7-8 with TRBJ2-3; the D is unclear. Germline V lookup: CDR1 SGHVS, CDR2 FQNEAQ. The CDR3 spans 10 residues. With 7 bases removed from V and 9 bases from J, the gap between germline ends came to 8 bases.

At least ten counts were recorded for this clonotype. The CDR3 sequence is CASSLATFSGANVLTF. For the CDR3, the DNA is TGCGCCAGCAGCTTGGCAACCTTCTCTGGGGCCAACGTCCTGACTTTC. The gene calls are TRBV5-1 and TRBJ2-6, with D unresolved. The CDR3 is 16 residues long. The V and J ends lost 0 bases and 0 bases respectively, with 7 bases between them. Germline V gene data show CDR1 as SGHRS and CDR2 as YFSETQ.

This clonotype was counted at least ten times. This CDR3 reads CASSLDRVTSYEQYF. CDR3 in DNA: TGCGCCAGCAGCTTAGACAGGGTCACCTCCTACGAGCAGTACTTC. The chain has TRBV5-1 and TRBJ2-7; the match to TRBD1 covers 7 bases. Germline V gene data show CDR1 as SGHRS and CDR2 as YFSETQ. CDR3 length: 15 amino acids. The V and J ends lost 2 bases and 0 bases, in that order; junction bases with no gene match: 5.

This clonotype was picked up a small number of times. The chain combines TRBV5-4 with TRBJ2-2; D remains unclear. Germline V gene lookup returns CDR1 SGHNT and CDR2 YYREEE (reference sequence). With 7 bases removed from V and 3 bases from J, the gap between germline ends came to 7 bases. The CDR3 covers 12 residues. CDR3 sequence reads: CASLGDTGELFF. For the CDR3, the DNA is TGTGCCAGCCTAGGTGACACCGGGGAGCTGTTTTTT.

This clonotype was observed at least ten times. The chain recombines TRBV2 with TRBJ2-1; 9 bases line up with TRBD1. Unmatched junction bases numbered 12, after V lost 7 bases and J lost 8 bases. The CDR3 extends over 15 amino acids. Per the germline V gene, CDR1 is SNHLY and CDR2 is FYNNEI. The CDR3 DNA follows: TGTGCCAGCATCGATACAGGGGGCAGGGGGGATGAGCAGTTCTTC. Protein: CASIDTGGRGDEQFF.

This clonotype was seen repeatedly, ten times or more. The chain couples TRBV29-1 to TRBJ2-1; D perhaps matches TRBD1 (6 bases). Trimming removed 4 bases at V and 6 bases at J, with 13 bases between. Germline V lookup: CDR1 SQVTM, CDR2 ANQGSEA. This CDR3 contains 13 residues. The CDR3 sequence is CSVGQALRNEQFF. CDR3 sequence (DNA): TGCAGCGTTGGACAGGCTCTCCGCAATGAGCAGTTCTTC.

This clonotype was seen repeatedly, ten times or more. The chain joins TRBV2 to TRBJ2-5, with D possibly matching TRBD2 (5 bases). The CDR3 is 15 residues long. V was pared by 2 bases and J by 4 bases, with 14 bases between. Germline V gene lookup returns CDR1 SNHLY and CDR2 FYNNEI. The CDR3, as DNA: TGTGCCAGCAGTGAATCGGAGCTCGGGGTAGAGACCCAGTACTTC. This encodes CASSESELGVETQYF.

This sequence joins TRBV12-3 or TRBV12-4 and TRBJ2-1; D is unclear. CDR3 size: 13 residues. V was shortened by 3 bases and J by 8 bases, with 11 bases between the two germline ends. CDR3 sequence: CASSFIPPDEQFF. DNA of the CDR3: TGTGCCAGCAGTTTTATCCCCCCGGATGAGCAGTTCTTC.

This clonotype occurred many times. The rearrangement uses TRBV28 and TRBJ1-1, with D perhaps matching TRBD1 (5 bases). V was clipped by 7 bases and J by 4 bases, with 16 bases between them. The CDR3 loop spans 14 amino acids. Germline V lookup: CDR1 MDHEN, CDR2 SYDVKM. In nucleotides, the CDR3 is TGTGCCAGCAACCTAAACTGGGGGGTCACTGAAGCTTTCTTT. Encoded protein: CASNLNWGVTEAFF.

This clonotype came up many times. The genes are TRBV7-6 and TRBJ2-4; 7 nucleotides agree with TRBD2. This CDR3 has 19 amino acids. Germline V gene lookup returns CDR1 SGHVS and CDR2 FNYEAQ. V gave up 2 bases and J gave up 3 bases; unmatched junction bases: 16. This CDR3 reads CASSLSRGDFVLDKNIQYF. For the CDR3, the DNA is TGTGCCAGCAGCTTATCCCGGGGGGATTTCGTTTTAGACAAAAACATTCAGTACTTC.

This clonotype was detected only a few times. V usage is TRBV4-1 and J usage is TRBJ2-5; the match to TRBD2 covers 11 bases. Germline lookup yields CDR1 MGHRA and CDR2 YSYEKL. The CDR3 spans 20 residues. Trimming at V came to 1 base and at J to 5 bases, leaving 18 bases not matched to a gene. The chain's CDR3 is CASSQGLILAGGPLRETQYF. As DNA, the CDR3 is TGCGCCAGCAGCCAAGGTTTAATCCTAGCGGGGGGCCCCCTTAGGGAGACCCAGTACTTC.

The CDR3 region has the DNA TGTGCCAGCAGCCCGAGGACCGACACCTACGAGCAGTACGTC. Encoded protein: CASSPRTDTYEQYV. The rearrangement joins TRBV7-9 to TRBJ2-7; the D is unclear. Trimming left V 5 bases short and J 2 bases short, with 13 bases between. CDR3 length equals 14 residues. CDR1 and CDR2 (germline): SEHNR, FQNEAQ (reference sequence).